The T cell receptor beta chain described here comes from a study of OX40 agonist ivuxolimab in advanced cancers. As for the study in general: Patients' therapy was ivuxolimab, an antibody that acts as an agonist of OX40 (CD134). While on treatment, patients had intravenous ivuxolimab at 0.01 to 10 mg/kg every 2 weeks. Participants, roughly 81% male, averaged roughly 55 years of age, ranging from roughly 23 to 90.

Note on this clone: Its specificity is not known.

CDR3 length: 16 amino acids. Germline CDR1 and CDR2: MGHRA and YSYEKL. V lost 3 bases to trimming and J lost 5 bases, with 17 bases between them. Study results and caveats: There were, on average, more expanded clones in CD8+ T cells than in CD4+.

Here immunoSEQ multiplex PCR was the method, and the copy in TCRdb shows in-frame clones only, minus some. The sample carries more than 60,000 clones, 65% to 85% recorded once. The starting material was CD4+ or CD8+ T cells sorted from blood, obtained in a trial of the OX40 agonist ivuxolimab. The sequence was collected from an adult with an advanced solid tumor such as melanoma, head and neck, liver or kidney cancer. The J gene is TRBJ2-1, the V gene TRBV4-1; tentatively, D is TRBD1 (8 bases). CDR3 region: CASSHGRTGNDNEQFF. In DNA, the CDR3 is TGCGCCAGCAGCCACGGGAGGACAGGGAACGACAATGAGCAGTTCTTC.